A selection of T cell receptor beta chains follows, all from one sample in a study of regulatory T cells in long-lasting Graves disease. From the multiplex PCR reads, TCRdb called clonotypes with MiXCR, one entry per CDR3 protein. Here the sample spans about 460,000 distinct CDR3 sequences, 22% being singletons. Sample: peripheral blood mononuclear cells (PBMCs), taken when the disease was refractory, from a patient treated with antithyroid drugs. The receptors derive from a female donor with Graves disease. Both conserved end residues are part of each CDR3. D genes are given only for firm matches. Size is stated for part of the rows, as once, few or many counts, or as a class when the clone is expanded.

>TRBV12-3/TRBV12-4|NA|many|TRBJ2-7
TGTGCCAGCAGGGGACACAGGGACGAGCAGTACTTC
CASRGHRDEQYF
>TRBV18|NA|NA|TRBJ2-7
TGTGCCAGCTCATCCCAGGGGGGCCACGAGCAGTACTTC
CASSSQGGHEQYF
>TRBV28|NA|many|TRBJ1-4
TGTGCCAGCGGACCTACAGCGATTAATGAAAAACTGTTTTTT
CASGPTAINEKLFF
>TRBV5-1|NA|few|TRBJ2-2
TGCGCCAGCAGCCGGAGGACGGGAGAAAGGACCGGGGAGCTGTTTTTT
CASSRRTGERTGELFF
>TRBV28|NA|many|TRBJ2-2
TGTGCCAGCAGTCCCGACGGATCTGCGGACGGGGAGCTGTTTTTT
CASSPDGSADGELFF
>TRBV12-3/TRBV12-4|NA|many|TRBJ1-1
TGTGCCAGCAGCCCTGGTGAGGTTACTGAAGCTTTCTTT
CASSPGEVTEAFF
>TRBV13|NA|NA|TRBJ2-5
TGTGCCAGCAGCTCGACAACGGTTATGGCGCTCCAAGAGACCCAGTACTTC
CASSSTTVMALQETQYF
>TRBV6-2/TRBV6-3|NA|many|TRBJ2-7
TGTGCCAGCAGTCAACAGGGCCCCTACGAGCAGTACTTC
CASSQQGPYEQYF
>TRBV30|NA|NA|TRBJ1-4
TGTGCCTGGACCCACGGAGGTGAAAAACTGTTTTTT
CAWTHGGEKLFF
>TRBV6-5|NA|few|TRBJ2-7
TGTGCCAGCAGTTCCCCTCGACCGACCCGATCCTACGAGCAGTACTTC
CASSSPRPTRSYEQYF
>TRBV7-9|NA|NA|TRBJ2-7
TGTGCCAGCAGCTTAGCGAGAGGACACTCCTACGAGCAGTACTTC
CASSLARGHSYEQYF
>TRBV29-1|NA|NA|TRBJ1-2
TGCAGCGTTGTCACAACTTTGGGTGGCTACACCTTC
CSVVTTLGGYTF
>TRBV2|NA|many|TRBJ2-2
TGTGCCAGCAGTCAGGGACATCGGAACACCGGGGAGCTGTTTTTT
CASSQGHRNTGELFF
>TRBV25-1|NA|NA|TRBJ2-7
TGTGCCAGCAGTTATACGGGTATCGGCTCTGACGAGCAGTACTTC
CASSYTGIGSDEQYF
>TRBV29-1|NA|NA|TRBJ1-2
TGCAGCGTTTCGGCAGACATCTATGGCTACACCTTC
CSVSADIYGYTF
>TRBV3-1|NA|NA|TRBJ1-2
TGTGCCAGCAGCCAAATGACCGGGGCTAGCTACACCTTC
CASSQMTGASYTF
>TRBV20-1|TRBD2|once|TRBJ2-7
TGCAGTGCTAGAGTACTAGCGGGAGTCCCCTACGAGCAGTACTTC
CSARVLAGVPYEQYF
>TRBV29-1|NA|NA|TRBJ1-5
TGCAGCGTTCAAGAAACCGGGACGGGAGGGGAAGGGCCCCAGCATTTT
CSVQETGTGGEGPQHF
>TRBV7-9|NA|many|TRBJ1-2
TGTGCCAGCAGCTTGGGGCAGGAAGCCGGCTACACCTTC
CASSLGQEAGYTF
>TRBV6-1|TRBD2|NA|TRBJ2-5
TGTGCCAGCTCTGGGAGCGGGAGGGTCAGTATCCAAGAGACCCAGTACTTC
CASSGSGRVSIQETQYF
>TRBV5-1|TRBD1|NA|TRBJ1-1
TGCGCCAGCAATGACAGGGAGAACACTGAAGCTTTCTTT
CASNDRENTEAFF
>TRBV7-9|TRBD2|NA|TRBJ2-1
TGTGCAATTAGGACTAGCCGCAATGAGCAGTTCTTC
CAIRTSRNEQFF
>TRBV28|NA|many|TRBJ1-1
TGTGCCAGCGGGCGACCTGGGTTGGCTGAAGCTTTCTTT
CASGRPGLAEAFF
>TRBV5-5|NA|many|TRBJ2-5
TGTGCCAGCAGCTGGACTACAGGGGGGGCCCAGTACTTC
CASSWTTGGAQYF
>TRBV18|NA|NA|TRBJ1-1
TGTGCCAGCTCGGAGGGACAGAACACTGAAGCTTTCTTT
CASSEGQNTEAFF
>TRBV2|NA|many|TRBJ2-5
TGTGCCAGCAGCCGCGGATTTGAGACCCAGTACTTC
CASSRGFETQYF
>TRBV2|TRBD1|many|TRBJ1-2
TGTGCCAGCAGTCCCCGGACAGGGATCTATAACTATGGCTACACCTTC
CASSPRTGIYNYGYTF
>TRBV7-8|TRBD2|NA|TRBJ2-2
TGTGCCAGCAGCTTGACCCCACTAGCGGGAGTCGGCGGGGAGCTGTTTTTT
CASSLTPLAGVGGELFF
>TRBV6-2/TRBV6-3|NA|NA|TRBJ1-5
TGTGCCAGCAGTCCCTTCGACAGTAACAATCAGCCCCAGCATTTT
CASSPFDSNNQPQHF
>TRBV18|TRBD1|few|TRBJ1-1
TGTGCCAGCTCATCCTTGTACAGGGGTAGGGAAGCTTTCTTT
CASSSLYRGREAFF
>TRBV19|NA|few|TRBJ2-5
TGTGCCAGTCGGGACGGCCCGGAGGTAGAGACCCAGTACTTC
CASRDGPEVETQYF
>TRBV12-3/TRBV12-4|NA|many|TRBJ1-1
TGTGCCAGCAGTTTAAGACAAAAAGACACTGAAGCTTTCTTT
CASSLRQKDTEAFF
>TRBV20-1|NA|NA|TRBJ2-3
TGCAGTGCCCTCCTCCTCATAACGACAGCCACAGATACGCAGTATTTT
CSALLLITTATDTQYF
>TRBV7-2|NA|NA|TRBJ1-4
TGTGCCAGCACCCTCGGGGGACGAGGCGAAAAACTGTTTTTT
CASTLGGRGEKLFF
>TRBV7-2|TRBD1|NA|TRBJ1-3
TGTGCCAGCACCCCAGGGGGCCTCTCTGGAAACACCATATATTTT
CASTPGGLSGNTIYF
>TRBV19|NA|NA|TRBJ1-2
TGTGCCAGTAGGACAGCAGCAATAAACTATGGCTACACCTTC
CASRTAAINYGYTF
>TRBV6-1|NA|NA|TRBJ1-3
TGTGCCAGCTCAAAGGAGGGGGACCCAGCTGGAAACACCATATATTTT
CASSKEGDPAGNTIYF
>TRBV10-3|NA|few|TRBJ1-5
TGTGCCATCAGTGATTCTCGGGAGGATCAGCCCCAGCATTTT
CAISDSREDQPQHF
>TRBV6-5|TRBD2|NA|TRBJ2-1
TGTGCCAGCAGTTGGACTAGCGGGAGTAATGAGCAGTTCTTC
CASSWTSGSNEQFF
>TRBV20-1|TRBD1|few|TRBJ1-1
TGCAGTGCTCCCGGGACAGGGTATACTGAAGCTTTCTTT
CSAPGTGYTEAFF
>TRBV20-1|NA|once|TRBJ1-2
TGCAGTGCTAAGCACAGGCAAGCTAACTATGGCTACACCTTC
CSAKHRQANYGYTF
>TRBV27|NA|many|TRBJ1-1
TGTGCCAGCAGTTTAGTACTCCGGTTGAGCACTGAAGCTTTCTTT
CASSLVLRLSTEAFF
>TRBV6-2/TRBV6-3|NA|many|TRBJ1-5
TGTGCCAGCAGTTACATCAATAGCAATCAGCCCCAGCATTTT
CASSYINSNQPQHF
>TRBV19|TRBD1|NA|TRBJ1-5
TGTGCCAGTAATCCGGGACAGGGTAATCAGCCCCAGCATTTT
CASNPGQGNQPQHF
>TRBV7-9|NA|few|TRBJ1-2
TGTGCCAGCAGCTTAGCGCTTATCGGGGTCGACTATGGCTACACCTTC
CASSLALIGVDYGYTF
>TRBV11-3|TRBD1|few|TRBJ1-1
TGTGCCAGCAGCACCGCGCCGACAGGGAAAATCCCCTGGATGAACACTGAAGCTTTCTTT
CASSTAPTGKIPWMNTEAFF
>TRBV15|NA|many|TRBJ1-6
TGTGCCACCAGCAGAGATAATGGGTCACCCCTCCACTTT
CATSRDNGSPLHF
>TRBV24-1|NA|many|TRBJ2-3
TGTGCCACCACCCGGGGAGATACGCAGTATTTT
CATTRGDTQYF
>TRBV19|NA|NA|TRBJ1-6
TGTGCCAGTAGTATTGACAGCGATAATTCACCCCTCCACTTT
CASSIDSDNSPLHF
>TRBV7-3|TRBD2|few|TRBJ2-2
TGTGCCAGCAGCTCCCAGGGAGGGCCATTGAACACCGGGGAGCTGTTTTTT
CASSSQGGPLNTGELFF
>TRBV28|NA|NA|TRBJ1-5
TGTGCCAGCAGCCGACAGGTGAGGAATCAGCCCCAGCATTTT
CASSRQVRNQPQHF
>TRBV6-4|NA|few|TRBJ1-2
TGTGCCAGCAGTTCGACCCAGGGGAGCGGCTACACCTTC
CASSSTQGSGYTF
>TRBV19|NA|few|TRBJ1-4
TGTGCCAGTAGTATCAACCAAAATGAAAAACTGTTTTTT
CASSINQNEKLFF
>TRBV6-1|NA|few|TRBJ1-3
TGTGCCAGCAAACTCGGACGGAGCCGAAACACCATATATTTT
CASKLGRSRNTIYF
>TRBV11-3|TRBD2|few|TRBJ2-1
TGTGCCAGCAGCCCTGGGACTAGCGGGCCCGAGCAGTTCTTC
CASSPGTSGPEQFF
>TRBV19|NA|NA|TRBJ1-1
TGTGCCAGTAGTCCGAACAGGCGGCCCATGAACACTGAAGCTTTCTTT
CASSPNRRPMNTEAFF
>TRBV27|TRBD1|few|TRBJ1-1
TGTGCCAGCACCCCCAGGGACAGGGTCACTGAAGCTTTCTTT
CASTPRDRVTEAFF